The TCR beta chain described here comes from a study of glioma-infiltrating T cells after dendritic cell vaccination. Study-wide context: Patients received three intradermal dendritic cell vaccine injections at biweekly intervals.

The CDR3 totals 15 residues. Between the trimmed V and J ends, which lost 0 bases and 7 bases, there was a span of 14 bases. Germline CDR1 and CDR2: SGDLS and YYNGEE. Primers: 60 V beta forward and 13 J beta reverse. The data were produced by immunoSEQ multiplex PCR, yet TCRdb's version contains in-frame clones alone and is incomplete. The table lists approximately 50,000 clones, 70% to 90% of them singletons. As for time point: after dendritic cell vaccination, including at tumor progression/relapse. Here the sequenced sample was blood, taken after dendritic cell vaccination. The TCR originated in a human donor with glioblastoma. The chain couples TRBV9 to TRBJ1-5; D not resolved. CDR3 nucleotide sequence: TGTGCCAGCAGCGTAGGAGGTGAGGTTAAGCAGCCCCAGCATTTT. Its translation: CASSVGGEVKQPQHF.